This TCR beta chain was documented in a study of tumor-infiltrating lymphocytes in oesophageal squamous cell carcinoma. Germline CDR1 SGHTA, CDR2 FQGTGA. The V end lost 6 bases, the J end lost 9 bases, and 18 bases lay between the germline ends. This CDR3 is built from 14 residues. TCRdb reprocessed the PCR reads via MiXCR and lists one record per CDR3 protein. The table lists about 16,000 distinct CDR3 sequences, under 45% of them singletons. This clonotype was sampled from a male donor with esophageal squamous cell carcinoma. The material sequenced was esophageal tumor tissue. The chain employs TRBV7-3 and TRBJ2-1, with D perhaps TRBD2 (6 bases). The CDR3 coding sequence is TGTGCCAGCAGGTCCCTAGCCGGGGGAGGTGAGCAGTTCTTC. Protein sequence: CASRSLAGGGEQFF.